The source of this T cell receptor (beta chain) is a study of CD8 T cells in Susac syndrome. Random hexamers were used to reverse transcribe the RNA input (about 0.45 to 1 ug). Amplification of the TCR beta CDR3 was carried out by immunoSEQ multiplex PCR, which spanned a total of 54 Vbeta and 13 Jbeta segments. TCRdb redid the calling of the immunoSEQ multiplex PCR reads with MiXCR, one entry per CDR3 protein. The table includes roughly 150,000 distinct CDR3 sequences, over 85% detected once. The sequence was obtained from a human donor with multiple sclerosis. The sample was CD8+ T cells from PBMCs.

The CDR3 sequence: CASSSEGEFYGYTF. For the CDR3, the DNA is TGCGCCAGCAGCTCAGAGGGGGAATTCTATGGCTACACCTTC. V and J are TRBV5-1 and TRBJ1-2, with a weak D call TRBD1 (6 bases). The CDR3 is made up of 14 amino acids. Looked up from germline, CDR1 is SGHRS and CDR2 is YFSETQ. V was shortened by 3 bases and J by 4 bases, with 13 bases between the two germline ends.